This TCR beta chain was captured in a study of blood T cell repertoires in COVID-19. Profiling relied on immunoSEQ multiplex PCR, and the TCRdb table lists in-frame clones only, not all of them. The sample has around 80,000 clones, almost 85% seen once; the top ten hold 8% to 10%. V was trimmed by 7 bases and J by 0 bases, leaving 10 bases between them. CDR1 is SGHRS and CDR2 is YFSETQ in the germline V gene. This CDR3 spans 14 amino acids. The source material was peripheral blood. The origin of this receptor is a man aged 45 to 65 with COVID-19, enrolled during active disease. The V gene is TRBV5-1, the J gene TRBJ1-4; a weak D match, TRBD1 (5 bases). Written as DNA, the CDR3 is TGCGCCAGCCATGGGGGGGCAACTAATGAAAAACTGTTTTTT. This gives the protein CASHGGATNEKLFF. The whole variable domain, filled in from reference TRBV5-1 and TRBJ1-4, reads KAGVTQTPRYLIKTRGQQVTLSCSPISGHRSVSWYQQTPGQGLQFLFEYFSETQRNKGNFPGRFSGRQFSNSRSEMNVSTLELGDSALYLCASHGGATNEKLFFGSGTQLSVL.